The 25 T cell receptor beta chains presented below share a single source sample, sequenced in a study of blood T cell repertoires in COVID-19. Repertoires were generated with immunoSEQ multiplex PCR, while TCRdb's copy carries only in-frame clones and drops some. Seen here are around 65,000 clones, roughly 80% observed once, and the top ten hold approximately 6.8%. The material sequenced was peripheral blood. These receptors originate from a woman between 50 and 59 years old with active or convalescent COVID-19.

The chain has TRBV20-1 and TRBJ2-1, with D possibly being TRBD2 (5 bases). The germline gives CDR1 DFQATT, CDR2 SNEGSKA (reference sequence). This CDR3 has 11 residues. The CDR3 nucleotides are TGCAGCCCAAGGCGAGGGAATGAGCAGTTCTTC. It yields the protein CSPRRGNEQFF.

A note on this clone: At one end, the junction sequence differs from germline, possibly due to a read error. The DNA for the CDR3 is TGTGCTAGCAGCATAAACAGGGTAGCAGGAGAGACCCAGTACTTC. Its translation: CASSINRVAGETQYF. The chain employs TRBV7-7 and TRBJ2-5; D is possibly TRBD1 (6 bases). The length of the CDR3 is 15 residues. Germline V gene sequence: CDR1 SSHAT, CDR2 FNYEAQ (reference sequence). Drawing the rest from reference TRBV7-7 and TRBJ2-5, the complete variable domain is GAGVSQSPRYKVTKRGQDVTLRCDPISSHATLYWYQQALGQGPEFLTYFNYEAQPDKSGLPSDRFSAERPEGSISTLTIQRTEQRDSAMYRCASSINRVAGETQYFGPGTRLLVL.

The rearrangement links TRBV6-6 to TRBJ2-3; D might be TRBD2 (6 bases). CDR1 is MNHNY and CDR2 is SVGAGI in the germline V gene (reference sequence). The CDR3 spans 14 residues. Trimming left V 5 bases short and J 6 bases short, with 15 bases between. In DNA form, the CDR3 reads TGTGCCAGCAGTCCCCCGGGACTCGCCGATACGCAGTATTTT. Protein: CASSPPGLADTQYF.

The chain has TRBV15 and TRBJ2-5, with D perhaps TRBD2 (5 bases). CDR3 length: 13 amino acids. Trimming shortened V by 5 bases and J by 5 bases, and 12 bases separated the two germline ends. Looked up from germline, CDR1 is LNHNV and CDR2 is YYDKDF (reference sequence). The DNA of the CDR3 is TGTGCCACCAGCCCGAGTGGGGAGGAGACCCAGTACTTC. Its translation is CATSPSGEETQYF. Looking up the rest from reference TRBV15 and TRBJ2-5 gives the full variable domain: DAMVIQNPRYQVTQFGKPVTLSCSQTLNHNVMYWYQQKSSQAPKLLFHYYDKDFNNEADTPDNFQSRRPNTSFCFLDIRSPGLGDTAMYLCATSPSGEETQYFGPGTRLLVL.

This chain connects TRBV7-9 to TRBJ2-1; 9 positions agree with TRBD2. The CDR3 totals 19 residues. The germline V gene encodes CDR1 SEHNR and CDR2 FQNEAQ (reference sequence). V trimming: 5 bases; J trimming: 1 base; junction bases outside the gene matches: 15. The CDR3 sequence is CASSPGVVVSGRSYNEQFF. The CDR3 DNA sequence: TGTGCCAGCAGCCCGGGCGTTGTCGTTAGCGGGAGATCCTACAATGAGCAGTTCTTC.

The chain uses TRBV7-8 and TRBJ2-3; 14 nucleotides agree with TRBD2. This CDR3 has 17 residues. CDR1 is SGHVS, CDR2 FQNEAQ, per germline. The V and J ends lost 0 bases and 1 base, in that order; junction bases with no gene match: 0. This CDR3 reads CASSLAGLAGGTDTQYF. The CDR3 DNA reads TGTGCCAGCAGCTTAGCGGGACTAGCGGGAGGCACAGATACGCAGTATTTT.

The chain has TRBV6-6 and TRBJ1-6; D is unresolved. Germline V CDR1 and CDR2: MNHNY, SVGAGI (reference sequence). The CDR3 runs to 13 residues. Trimming shortened V by 4 bases and J by 9 bases, and 10 bases separated the two germline ends. The CDR3 spells CASSSDSASPLHF. In nucleotides, the CDR3 is TGTGCCAGCAGTTCCGACTCCGCTTCACCCCTCCACTTT.

The gene calls are TRBV4-3 and TRBJ1-4; D is perhaps TRBD1 (5 bases). The germline gives CDR1 LGHNA, CDR2 YSLEER. The germline V and J ends were trimmed by 6 bases and 8 bases, with 16 bases remaining between them. This CDR3 is 14 amino acids long. DNA for the CDR3: TGCGCCAGCAGTCCTAAGATGGGGGGGGAAAAACTGTTTTTT. Its translation is CASSPKMGGEKLFF.

This clone appeared once. This rearrangement joins TRBV18 to TRBJ1-1; perhaps TRBD1 as D (5 bases). Germline V gives CDR1 KGHSH, CDR2 LQKENI. CDR3 length equals 13 residues. The ends were cut back, 5 bases at V and 0 bases at J, with 7 bases in the middle. The CDR3: CASSGQMNTEAFF. The CDR3 DNA reads as TGTGCCAGCTCAGGACAAATGAACACTGAAGCTTTCTTT. Combining the CDR3 with reference TRBV18 and TRBJ1-1 gives the whole variable domain NAGVMQNPRHLVRRRGQEARLRCSPMKGHSHVYWYRQLPEEGLKFMVYLQKENIIDESGMPKERFSAEFPKEGPSILRIQQVVRGDSAAYFCASSGQMNTEAFFGQGTRLTVV.

The rearrangement joins TRBV2 to TRBJ1-4; TRBD1 is a possible D gene (5 bases). V was cut by 10 bases and J by 6 bases, with 24 bases left in between. Germline lookup yields CDR1 SNHLY and CDR2 FYNNEI. This CDR3 has 16 residues. CDR3 amino acids: CATNRGAGGFDEKLFF. For the CDR3, the DNA is TGTGCCACTAATAGAGGGGCAGGAGGGTTTGATGAAAAACTGTTTTTT.

The table lists this clone with a few counts. V gene TRBV4-2 combines with J gene TRBJ2-7; 8 bases are shared with TRBD2. J gave up 6 bases and V 0 bases, and 10 bases lay outside the gene matches. The CDR3 runs 16 residues. Germline CDR1 reads LGHNA; CDR2 reads YNFKEQ. This chain's CDR3 is CASSQDGSGSSVEQYF. CDR3 DNA: TGTGCCAGCAGCCAAGACGGGAGCGGGAGTAGTGTCGAGCAGTACTTC.

The gene calls are TRBV7-8 and TRBJ2-3, with 7 bases fitting TRBD1. Germline loops: CDR1 SGHVS, CDR2 FQNEAQ. The V gene end was trimmed by 5 bases and the J gene end by 2 bases; junction bases not matched to a gene: 16. The CDR3 is 18 residues long. The CDR3: CASSPRTGGTSFTDTQYF. For the CDR3, the DNA is TGTGCCAGCAGCCCACGGACAGGCGGCACCTCTTTCACAGATACGCAGTATTTT.

This clone was seen a single time. The rearrangement joins TRBV3-1 (or the pseudogene TRBV3-2) to TRBJ2-2; D call uncertain. The CDR3 has 14 residues. CDR1 and CDR2 (germline): LGHDT, YNNKEL (reference sequence). Trimming cost V 3 bases and J 8 bases, with 13 bases left between them. The CDR3 is CASSHSNARGELFF. The CDR3 nucleotides are TGTGCCAGCAGCCACTCGAACGCTCGGGGGGAGCTGTTTTTT.

The chain links TRBV28 to TRBJ1-6; D is unresolved. CDR1 is MDHEN and CDR2 is SYDVKM in the germline V gene. V gave up 4 bases and J gave up 8 bases, with 12 bases separating them. This CDR3 is 14 amino acids long. Written as DNA, the CDR3 is TGTGCCAGCAGTTCCTCTTTAGTCGATTCACCCCTCCACTTT. This translates into CASSSSLVDSPLHF.

V and J are TRBV25-1 and TRBJ1-1, with a tentative D call TRBD1 (6 bases). Germline V gives CDR1 MGHDK, CDR2 SYGVNS. The CDR3 spans 13 residues. Trimming pared 5 bases from V and 8 bases from J, leaving 15 bases between. The CDR3 loop reads CASSKQGFKEAFF. The CDR3 DNA is TGTGCCAGCAGTAAACAGGGCTTCAAGGAAGCTTTCTTT.

This sequence joins TRBV27 and TRBJ2-3; TRBD2 matches at 8 bases. The CDR3 runs to 14 residues. Germline-derived CDR1 and CDR2 are MNHEY and SMNVEV (reference sequence). V dropped 8 bases and J dropped 1; count of bases not matched to a gene: 5. The CDR3 DNA reads as TGTGCCAGCGGAGCGGGAGTGGGCACAGATACGCAGTATTTT. Translating it yields CASGAGVGTDTQYF.

The chain joins TRBV19 to TRBJ1-5; 9 nucleotides match TRBD1. The CDR3 is made up of 17 amino acids. CDR1 is LNHDA and CDR2 is SQIVND in the germline V gene (reference sequence). V lost 6 bases to trimming and J lost 0 bases; unmatched junction nucleotides: 9. The chain's CDR3 is CASRPALGQGSNQPQHF. The DNA for the CDR3 is TGTGCCAGTAGGCCAGCCCTGGGACAGGGTAGCAATCAGCCCCAGCATTTT.

In its sample, this clone was seen once. V is TRBV18 and J is TRBJ1-4, with unresolved D. This CDR3 is built from 13 residues. The V end lost 4 bases, the J end lost 8 bases, and 11 bases lay between the germline ends. Germline V gives CDR1 KGHSH, CDR2 LQKENI. The CDR3 region is CASSLVTREKLFF. The DNA for the CDR3 is TGTGCCAGCTCACTCGTGACTAGGGAAAAACTGTTTTTT.

This clone showed up just a few times. The chain recombines TRBV5-1 with TRBJ2-3, with 7 positions matching TRBD1. Per the germline V gene, CDR1 is SGHRS and CDR2 is YFSETQ. The CDR3 is made up of 15 amino acids. V shed 1 base, J shed 2 bases, and the junction held 4 bases outside the gene matches. CDR3 coding DNA: TGCGCCAGCAGCTTGCTGGGACAGACCACAGATACGCAGTATTTT. It codes for CASSLLGQTTDTQYF.

The V gene is TRBV6-2 or TRBV6-3, the J gene TRBJ2-2; 9 bases map to TRBD2. Trimming took 2 bases from V and 6 from J; bases not matched to a gene: 1. Germline assignment: CDR1 MNHEY and CDR2 SVGEGT. The CDR3 spans 14 residues. CDR3: CASSYGGRAGELFF. The CDR3 region has the DNA TGTGCCAGCAGTTACGGCGGGAGGGCCGGGGAGCTGTTTTTT.

This chain joins TRBV19 and TRBJ2-7, with 9 bases aligning to TRBD1. With 6 bases clipped from V and 2 bases from J, the junction kept 5 bases outside the gene matches. Germline loops: CDR1 LNHDA, CDR2 SQIVND (reference sequence). The length of the CDR3 is 14 residues. CDR3 in amino acids: CASSLGTGTYEQYF. The CDR3 DNA reads as TGTGCCAGTAGCCTAGGGACAGGGACCTACGAGCAGTACTTC.

The CDR3 region is CASSLGWDRPEAFF. CDR3 bases: TGCGCCAGCAGCTTGGGTTGGGACAGACCTGAAGCTTTCTTT. The J gene is TRBJ1-1, the V gene TRBV5-1; 7 nucleotides align to TRBD1. Germline trimming cut 0 bases from V and 6 bases from J; bases unmatched to any gene: 5. This CDR3 contains 14 residues. In germline, CDR1 is SGHRS, CDR2 YFSETQ.

This clone has only a few counts. The J gene is TRBJ2-2, the V gene TRBV9; D perhaps matches TRBD1 (5 bases). The V end lost 4 bases, the J end lost 7 bases, and 11 bases lay between the germline ends. The CDR3 extends over 13 amino acids. Germline CDR1 SGDLS, CDR2 YYNGEE. The CDR3 protein is CASSPWGGGELFF. The CDR3 DNA reads TGTGCCAGCAGCCCTTGGGGCGGCGGGGAGCTGTTTTTT.

The sample holds one count of this clone. The chain links TRBV29-1 to TRBJ1-4; no reliable D call. Germline V lookup: CDR1 SQVTM, CDR2 ANQGSEA. The CDR3 runs 14 residues. V was trimmed by 4 bases and J by 6 bases, leaving 15 bases between them. Here the CDR3 DNA reads TGCAGCGTTGGAAGTCCTTTCCAGGATGAAAAACTGTTTTTT. Its protein is CSVGSPFQDEKLFF.

The chain recombines TRBV5-1 with TRBJ2-2, with TRBD2 identical over 10 bases. The CDR3 length is 17 residues. The V gene end was trimmed by 3 bases and the J gene end by 4 bases; junction bases not matched to a gene: 9. CDR1 is SGHRS and CDR2 is YFSETQ in the germline V gene. The CDR3 region is CASSYASGSPGTGELFF. CDR3 nucleotides: TGCGCCAGCAGCTACGCTAGCGGGAGCCCCGGCACCGGGGAGCTGTTTTTT.